There are many counts of the clone carrying this T cell receptor beta chain. The germline V gene encodes CDR1 SQVTM and CDR2 ANQGSEA. This CDR3 contains 15 residues. The junction had 12 bases not matched to a gene; V was cut back by 2 bases and J by 6 bases. This entry comes from a study of identical twins. There were only healthy Caucasians among the donors. TCRdb itself ran the 5' RACE reads through MiXCR, one entry per CDR3 protein. The sample has roughly 690,000 distinct CDR3 sequences, 6.1% seen once. The sequenced sample was naive T cells sorted from blood. The chain has TRBV29-1 and TRBJ1-2, with 7 bases identical to TRBD1. The sequence was collected from a man between 18 and 29 years old in good health. CDR3 sequence: CSVEKGGRGYDGYTF. The CDR3 nucleotides read TGCAGCGTTGAAAAGGGTGGCAGGGGGTATGATGGCTACACCTTC.